This TCR beta chain comes out of a study of patients and donors after allogeneic stem cell transplantation. TCRdb ran MiXCR on the RT-PCR reads and lists one entry per CDR3 protein. This sample has roughly 960,000 distinct CDR3 sequences, with about 20% found just once. This clonotype was seen a few times. Source material: blood, either unsorted or a sorted T cell fraction (not recorded which). The sequence was obtained from a human donor who was either an allogeneic HSCT recipient or a stem cell or donor lymphocyte infusion donor (not recorded which). It is not recorded whose cells these are; they may come from a transplant donor.

In DNA, the CDR3 is TGTGCCAGCAGCGAGGGACGTCCAACTAATGAAAAACTGTTTTTT. This sequence encodes CASSEGRPTNEKLFF. V is TRBV9 and J is TRBJ1-4, with D possibly TRBD1 on 5 matching bases. Germline loops: CDR1 SGDLS, CDR2 YYNGEE. The ends were cut back, 3 bases at V and 0 bases at J, with 9 bases in the middle. This CDR3 is built from 15 residues.